These 30 T cell receptor beta chains share one sample of origin, sequenced in a study of T cells after posttransplantation cyclophosphamide. Sequenced by immunoSEQ multiplex PCR; TCRdb stores in-frame clones only, minus some. This sample comprises about 24,000 clones, none seen once only. What was sequenced was PBMCs. The receptors shown here come from a woman aged 55-69 years in good health, CMV-negative, and a related stem cell transplant donor.

This clone is termed large (0.1 to 1%). The chain employs TRBV7-9 and TRBJ2-1, with a tentative D call TRBD2 (5 bases). The CDR3 extends over 16 amino acids. Trimming removed 4 bases at V and 0 bases at J, with 13 bases between. CDR1 is SEHNR and CDR2 is FQNEAQ in the germline V gene (reference sequence). The CDR3 is CASSYQTTSSYNEQFF. For the CDR3, the DNA is TGTGCCAGCAGCTACCAGACAACTAGCTCCTACAATGAGCAGTTCTTC. Together with reference TRBV7-9 and TRBJ2-1, the CDR3 gives the full variable domain: DTGVSQNPRHKITKRGQNVTFRCDPISEHNRLYWYRQTLGQGPEFLTYFQNEAQLEKSRLLSDRFSAERPKGSFSTLEIQRTEQGDSAMYLCASSYQTTSSYNEQFFGPGTRLTVL.

Ten or more counts support this clone. The rearrangement uses TRBV6-1 and TRBJ1-2; D is ambiguous. This CDR3 comprises 11 residues. Germline loops: CDR1 MNHNS, CDR2 SASEGT. The germline V and J ends were trimmed by 8 bases and 4 bases, with 8 bases remaining between them. CDR3 loop: CASQQIYGYTF. CDR3 in DNA: TGTGCCAGCCAACAGATCTATGGCTACACCTTC.

The sample holds many counts of this clone. The CDR3 sequence is CATHEGGQQETQYF. CDR3 bases: TGTGCCACCCATGAGGGGGGACAGCAAGAGACCCAGTACTTC. This chain joins TRBV15 and TRBJ2-5; perhaps TRBD1 as D (7 bases). CDR3 length equals 14 residues. Trimming stripped 8 bases from V and 2 bases from J, with 15 bases between. Looked up from germline, CDR1 is LNHNV and CDR2 is YYDKDF (reference sequence).

This clone was counted at least ten times. The V and J genes are TRBV5-6 and TRBJ2-3, with unresolved D. The V end was cut by 0 bases, the J end by 5 bases, with 10 bases between. CDR1 is SGHDT, CDR2 YYEEEE, per germline. The CDR3 sequence is 14 residues long. The CDR3 DNA reads TGTGCCAGCAGCTTGGGGAGCTCAATAGATACGCAGTATTTT. Translating it yields CASSLGSSIDTQYF.

This clone was counted ten times or more. The genes are TRBV28 and TRBJ2-1; TRBD1 matches 8 bases. After removal of 6 bases from V and 0 bases from J, the junction contained 4 bases not matched to a gene. Germline V lookup: CDR1 MDHEN, CDR2 SYDVKM. This CDR3 comprises 15 residues. This chain's CDR3 is CASRAQGASYNEQFF. The CDR3 DNA is TGTGCCAGCAGAGCCCAGGGGGCCTCCTACAATGAGCAGTTCTTC.

This clone was seen repeatedly, ten times or more. Other DNA sequences of this sample code for an identical CDR3. The rearrangement uses TRBV11-3 and TRBJ1-1; no firm D call. The CDR3 totals 13 residues. With 5 bases removed from V and 3 bases from J, the gap between germline ends came to 10 bases. Germline-derived CDR1 and CDR2 are SGHNT and YENEEA. CDR3 sequence reads: CASSRDRDTEAFF. CDR3 coding DNA: TGTGCCAGCAGCCGTGATAGAGACACTGAAGCTTTCTTT.

This clone was seen many times. The chain combines TRBV2 with TRBJ2-2; tentatively, D is TRBD1 (5 bases). This CDR3 contains 14 residues. With 3 bases removed from V and 4 bases from J, the gap between germline ends came to 9 bases. Germline CDR1 SNHLY, CDR2 FYNNEI. CDR3 loop: CASSDRAVTGELFF. DNA for the CDR3: TGTGCCAGCAGTGACAGGGCCGTCACCGGGGAGCTGTTTTTT.

About this clone: Just one base apart from a much larger clone, this may be a read error. The chain couples TRBV19 to TRBJ1-3, with D possibly matching TRBD1 (6 bases). This CDR3 spans 13 amino acids. The germline V gene has CDR1 LNHDA and CDR2 SQIVND (reference sequence). The CDR3 region is CATQQGFGNAIYF. In DNA form, the CDR3 reads TGTGCCACCCAACAGGGTTTTGGAAACGCCATATATTTT.

The chain joins TRBV19 to TRBJ1-2; 7 bases are a match to TRBD1. From germline, CDR1 is LNHDA and CDR2 SQIVND (reference sequence). The CDR3 extends over 15 amino acids. V lost 4 bases, J lost 5 bases, and 10 bases stayed unmatched. CDR3 sequence reads: CASSTSGGPSYGYTF. Here the CDR3 DNA reads TGTGCCAGTAGTACCTCAGGGGGACCCTCTTATGGCTACACCTTC.

This clone was seen more than once but under ten times. The chain couples TRBV28 to TRBJ1-1; a weak D match, TRBD1 (6 bases). The CDR3 extends over 14 amino acids. In germline, CDR1 is MDHEN, CDR2 SYDVKM. V was trimmed by 3 bases and J by 6 bases, leaving 14 bases between them. DNA for the CDR3: TGTGCCAGCAGTTTGTCCACAGGGTTTCCTGAAGCTTTCTTT. This sequence encodes CASSLSTGFPEAFF.

This clone was counted many times. V and J are TRBV6-1 and TRBJ1-2, with TRBD1 identical over 8 bases. The ends lost 4 bases at V and 8 bases at J; junction bases unmatched: 15. Germline CDR1 and CDR2: MNHNS and SASEGT. The CDR3 loop spans 16 amino acids. The CDR3 is CASSGDRSTLLGGYTF. CDR3 DNA: TGTGCCAGCAGTGGGGACAGGAGCACCCTTCTAGGGGGCTACACCTTC.

CDR3 amino acids: CASSSGTGEQYF. CDR3 in DNA: TGCGCCAGCAGTTCAGGGACGGGAGAGCAGTACTTC. This rearrangement joins TRBV5-1 to TRBJ2-5; D may be TRBD2 (6 bases). Germline CDR1 is SGHRS and CDR2 is YFSETQ. The CDR3 has 12 residues. Trimming removed 5 bases at V and 11 bases at J, with 16 bases between.

This clone turned up a few times. The chain uses TRBV28 and TRBJ1-2; D might be TRBD1 (6 bases). The length of the CDR3 is 13 residues. Between the trimmed V and J ends, which lost 8 bases and 4 bases, there was a span of 14 bases. Germline loops: CDR1 MDHEN, CDR2 SYDVKM. The CDR3 sequence is CASGEQGLYGYTF. CDR3 nucleotides: TGTGCCAGCGGTGAACAGGGCCTCTATGGCTACACCTTC.

This clone has only a few counts. The chain has TRBV28 and TRBJ2-7, with TRBD1 as a possible D gene (6 bases). Germline-derived CDR1 and CDR2 are MDHEN and SYDVKM. The CDR3 has 15 amino acids. V lost 5 bases and J 2 bases, leaving 16 bases between the germline ends. The CDR3 nucleotides read TGTGCCAGCAGTCCCAGCCGGACAGTGCCCTACGAGCAGTACGTC. Translation gives CASSPSRTVPYEQYV.

This clone was seen repeatedly, ten times or more. This sequence joins TRBV7-3 and TRBJ2-7; TRBD1 aligns across 7 bases. Unmatched junction bases numbered 6, after V lost 4 bases and J lost 3 bases. Germline V gene data show CDR1 as SGHTA and CDR2 as FQGTGA. The CDR3 is 14 amino acids. The chain's CDR3 is CASSSTGSSYEQYV. The CDR3 nucleotides are TGTGCCAGCAGCTCGACAGGGTCAAGCTACGAGCAGTACGTC.

Many counts were recorded for this clone. The chain uses TRBV5-4 and TRBJ1-2; unclear D gene. The ends were cut back, 0 bases at V and 1 base at J, with 16 bases in the middle. This CDR3 spans 17 amino acids. Germline values: CDR1 SGHNT, CDR2 YYREEE (reference sequence). CDR3 loop: CASSLAGRMTYNYGYTF. The CDR3 nucleotides are TGTGCCAGCAGCTTGGCCGGGAGAATGACCTATAACTATGGCTACACCTTC.

In its sample, this clone was seen many times. The chain couples TRBV18 to TRBJ2-7; TRBD2 agrees at 8 bases. J was trimmed by 3 bases and V by 3 bases; bases with no gene match: 7. The germline gives CDR1 KGHSH, CDR2 LQKENI. This CDR3 has 15 residues. This CDR3 reads CASSPQGTRSYEQYF. DNA of the CDR3: TGTGCCAGCTCACCCCAAGGGACTAGAAGCTACGAGCAGTACTTC.

In this sample, this clone turned up many times. This sequence joins TRBV5-5 and TRBJ1-3; 8 nucleotides agree with TRBD1. J lost 6 bases, V lost 2 bases, and 13 bases had no gene match. CDR3 length equals 17 residues. CDR1 and CDR2 from the germline V gene are SGHKS and YYEKEE (reference sequence). This CDR3 is CASSFRLAGGPVNTIYF. The CDR3, as DNA: TGTGCCAGCAGCTTCCGCCTTGCAGGGGGCCCGGTAAACACCATATATTTT.

This chain links TRBV6-1 with TRBJ2-4; a weak D match, TRBD2 (6 bases). Germline V gene sequence: CDR1 MNHNS, CDR2 SASEGT. The CDR3 runs 17 residues. Trimming removed 1 base from V and 1 base from J, with 14 bases in between. The CDR3 here is CASSEESVGGAKNIQYF. The CDR3 coding sequence is TGTGCCAGCAGTGAAGAATCAGTTGGGGGGGCCAAAAACATTCAGTACTTC.

In this sample, this clone turned up many times. The genes are TRBV5-1 and TRBJ1-1; 10 bases fit TRBD1. The junction had 4 bases not matched to a gene; V was cut back by 0 bases and J by 5 bases. Germline V lookup: CDR1 SGHRS, CDR2 YFSETQ. The CDR3 covers 15 residues. This CDR3 reads CASSLAGQGYTEAFF. CDR3 DNA sequence: TGCGCCAGCAGCTTGGCGGGACAGGGGTATACTGAAGCTTTCTTT. The entire variable domain, with the rest obtained from reference TRBV5-1 and TRBJ1-1, is as follows: KAGVTQTPRYLIKTRGQQVTLSCSPISGHRSVSWYQQTPGQGLQFLFEYFSETQRNKGNFPGRFSGRQFSNSRSEMNVSTLELGDSALYLCASSLAGQGYTEAFFGQGTRLTVV.

In this sample, this clone turned up many times. The chain employs TRBV2 and TRBJ1-1; D unresolved. Germline lookup yields CDR1 SNHLY and CDR2 FYNNEI. This CDR3 spans 14 amino acids. V was cut by 7 bases and J by 1 base, with 13 bases left in between. The chain's CDR3 is CASMNSPKNTEAFF. The CDR3 region has the DNA TGTGCCAGCATGAACAGCCCAAAGAACACTGAAGCTTTCTTT.

This clone was found many times. This rearrangement joins TRBV5-1 to TRBJ2-1; 8 positions match TRBD1. V gave up 2 bases and J gave up 4 bases; unmatched junction bases: 14. Germline V gene lookup returns CDR1 SGHRS and CDR2 YFSETQ. CDR3 size: 18 residues. DNA of the CDR3: TGCGCCAGCAGCTTTCGAGGACAGGGTCCCCTCCTTTACAATGAGCAGTTCTTC. Protein: CASSFRGQGPLLYNEQFF.

At least ten counts were recorded for this clone. The rearrangement joins TRBV2 to TRBJ2-2; 10 bases are shared with TRBD1. Germline CDR1 SNHLY, CDR2 FYNNEI. This CDR3 is 18 amino acids long. After removal of 6 bases from V and 1 base from J, the junction contained 11 bases not matched to a gene. Here the CDR3 DNA reads TGTGCCAGCAGGACCTTAAGGACAGGGGGTTTGAACACCGGGGAGCTGTTTTTT. It yields the protein CASRTLRTGGLNTGELFF.

The sample holds a few counts of this clone. The V gene is TRBV7-8, the J gene TRBJ2-1; 10 nucleotides match TRBD1. The germline CDR1 and CDR2 sequences are SGHVS and FQNEAQ. The CDR3 is made up of 10 amino acids. The CDR3 DNA follows: TGTGGGACAGGGGGTAGTGAGCAGTTCTTC. Protein sequence: CGTGGSEQFF. The full variable domain, in which reference TRBV7-8 and TRBJ2-1 provide the parts outside the CDR3, is GAGVSQSPRYKVAKRGQDVALRCDPISGHVSLFWYQQALGQGPEFLTYFQNEAQLDKSGLPSDRFFAERPEGSVSTLKIQRTQQEDSAVYLCGTGGSEQFFGPGTRLTVL.

In this sample, this clone turned up many times. The chain is built from TRBV27 and TRBJ2-1; 7 bases match TRBD2. V was pared by 3 bases and J by 1 base, with 12 bases of the junction left unmatched. CDR3 length: 18 residues. The V gene's germline CDR1 is MNHEY and CDR2 SMNVEV (reference sequence). In DNA, the CDR3 is TGTGCCAGCAGTTTGGTAGCGGGCTCAGTAGCATCCTACAATGAGCAGTTCTTC. Encoded protein: CASSLVAGSVASYNEQFF.

This clone was observed many times. The chain is built from TRBV6-1 and TRBJ1-5, with 7 bases aligning to TRBD1. The J segment lost 0 bases and the V segment lost 0 bases, leaving 8 bases of the junction unmatched. The CDR3 has 18 residues. CDR1 is MNHNS, CDR2 SASEGT, per germline. This CDR3 is CASSEARGQLYSNQPQHF. The CDR3 bases are TGTGCCAGCAGTGAAGCGAGGGGACAGCTCTATAGCAATCAGCCCCAGCATTTT.

This clone was observed many times. The chain uses TRBV14 and TRBJ1-2; TRBD1 might be the D (6 bases). CDR1 and CDR2 from the germline V gene are SGHDN and FVKESK. This CDR3 has 15 residues. The germline V and J ends were trimmed by 4 bases and 0 bases, with 12 bases remaining between them. The CDR3 loop is CASSLVDSANYGYTF. CDR3 DNA: TGTGCCAGCAGCCTCGTGGACAGTGCTAACTATGGCTACACCTTC.

Only a few counts were recorded for this clone. This chain connects TRBV6-5 to TRBJ2-5; possibly TRBD2 for D (6 bases). The closer fit of TRBJ2-7 to the DNA end suggests the J call may be wrong. Germline CDR1 and CDR2: MNHEY and SVGAGI. This CDR3 is built from 15 residues. The CDR3 reads CASSAPGGRRNEQYF. The CDR3 DNA follows: TGTGCCAGCAGCGCCCCTGGGGGGAGGCGCAACGAGCAGTACTTC.

This clone was observed at least ten times. The V and J genes are TRBV5-6 and TRBJ2-3, with 8 nucleotides matching TRBD1. The V gene end was trimmed by 5 bases and the J gene end by 4 bases; junction bases not matched to a gene: 0. Germline V CDR1 and CDR2: SGHDT, YYEEEE. The CDR3 totals 12 residues. The CDR3 coding sequence is TGTGCCAGCAGGACAGGGGCAGATACGCAGTATTTT. It specifies CASRTGADTQYF.

The sample holds a few counts of this clone. The V gene is TRBV18, the J gene TRBJ2-7; 8 nucleotides align to TRBD1. V was pared by 4 bases and J by 0 bases, with 8 bases of the junction left unmatched. The germline V gene has CDR1 KGHSH and CDR2 LQKENI. There are 16 residues in the CDR3. The CDR3 here is CASSLQTGVSSYEQYV. In DNA, the CDR3 is TGTGCCAGCTCACTACAGACAGGGGTTAGCTCCTACGAGCAGTACGTC.